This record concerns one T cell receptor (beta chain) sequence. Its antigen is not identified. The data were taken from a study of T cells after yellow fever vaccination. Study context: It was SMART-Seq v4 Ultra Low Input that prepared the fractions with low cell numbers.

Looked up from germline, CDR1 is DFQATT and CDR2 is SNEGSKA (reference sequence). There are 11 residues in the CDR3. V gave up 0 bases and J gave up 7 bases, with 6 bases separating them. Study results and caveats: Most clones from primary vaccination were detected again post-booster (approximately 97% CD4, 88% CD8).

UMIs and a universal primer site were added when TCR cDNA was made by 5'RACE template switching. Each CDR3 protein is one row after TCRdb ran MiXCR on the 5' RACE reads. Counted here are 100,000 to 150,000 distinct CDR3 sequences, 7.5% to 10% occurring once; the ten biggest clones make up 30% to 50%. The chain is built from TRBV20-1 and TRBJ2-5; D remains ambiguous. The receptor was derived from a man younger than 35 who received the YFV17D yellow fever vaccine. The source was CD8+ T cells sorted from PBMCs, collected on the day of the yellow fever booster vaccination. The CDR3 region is CSARDYATQYF. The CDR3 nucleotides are TGCAGTGCTAGAGATTACGCGACCCAGTACTTC.